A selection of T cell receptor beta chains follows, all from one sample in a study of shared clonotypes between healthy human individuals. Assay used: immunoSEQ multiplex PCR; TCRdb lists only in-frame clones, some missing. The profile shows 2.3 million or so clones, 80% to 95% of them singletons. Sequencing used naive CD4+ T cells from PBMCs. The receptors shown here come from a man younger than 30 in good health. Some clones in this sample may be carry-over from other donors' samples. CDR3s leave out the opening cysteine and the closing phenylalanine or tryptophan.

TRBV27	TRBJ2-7	ASSLSGQGGFPSYEQY
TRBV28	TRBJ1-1	ASSLVGTEAF
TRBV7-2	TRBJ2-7	ASRSERGYSYEQY
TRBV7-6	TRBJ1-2	ASSPGPSGYGYT
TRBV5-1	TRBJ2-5	ASGHQGGETQY
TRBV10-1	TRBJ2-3	ASSEPGLGDTQY
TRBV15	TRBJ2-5	ATSRTTGTQETQY
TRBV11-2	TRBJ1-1	ASSPARQGAAEAF
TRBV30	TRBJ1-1	AWGDGGNTEAF
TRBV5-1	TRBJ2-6	ASSSRLSSGANVLT
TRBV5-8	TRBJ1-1	ASRQSMNTEAF
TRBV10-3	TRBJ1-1	AIAAELNTEAF
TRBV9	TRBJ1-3	ASSVGGQGANTIY
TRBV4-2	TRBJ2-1	ASSQDFGGGSYNEQF
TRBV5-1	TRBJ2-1	ASSLELAGYNEQF
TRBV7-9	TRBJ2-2	ASSHVYRRQNTGELF
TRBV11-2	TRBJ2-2	ASSRVGRVNTGELF
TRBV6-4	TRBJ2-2	ASSDYWTAANTGELF
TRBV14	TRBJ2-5	ASSRGETQY
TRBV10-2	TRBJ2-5	ASRRQQSRETQY
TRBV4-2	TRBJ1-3	ASSQSNQGLSTIY
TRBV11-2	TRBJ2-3	ASSLGIGGLTDTQY
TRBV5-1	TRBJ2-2	ASSTPEAAGTGELF
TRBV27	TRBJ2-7	ASSPRGLYEQY
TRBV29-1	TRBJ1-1	SVDKGNTEAF
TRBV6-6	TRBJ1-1	ASSSGRAEAF
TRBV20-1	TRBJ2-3	SAQGAVTQY
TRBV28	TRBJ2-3	ASSLSHSPGTDTQY
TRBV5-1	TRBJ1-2	ASSSGPKGFYGYT
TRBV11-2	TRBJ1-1	ASSLGQGYSEAF
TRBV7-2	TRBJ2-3	ASSSTGFTDTQY
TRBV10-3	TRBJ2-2	AISESAWNTGELF
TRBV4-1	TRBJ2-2	ASSQTGLAPGELF
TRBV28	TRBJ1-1	ASSFPDYEAF
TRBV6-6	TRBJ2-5	ASSYWAQTQETQY
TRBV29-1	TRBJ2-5	SAAYQETQY
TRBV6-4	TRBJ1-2	ASSEIMFRYQGAEGYT
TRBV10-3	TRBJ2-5	AISESGGRPPVGTQY
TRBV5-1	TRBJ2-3	ASSSVGTNRTDTQY
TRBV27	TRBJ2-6	ASRGLSSGANVLT
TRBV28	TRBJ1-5	ASTPSRGLNQPQH
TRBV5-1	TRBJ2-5	ASSLAGSGSSETQY
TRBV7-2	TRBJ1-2	ASSLAGGSSYT
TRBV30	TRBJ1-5	AWSVAGAGQPQH
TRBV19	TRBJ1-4	ASSRSDLANEKLF
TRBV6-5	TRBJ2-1	ASVGHIAANEQF